This T cell receptor (beta chain) was documented in a study of T cell changes during pregnancy in multiple sclerosis. Looked up from germline, CDR1 is MNHNY and CDR2 is SVGAGI (reference sequence). The CDR3 has 14 residues. Trimming removed 2 bases from V and 3 bases from J, with 11 bases in between. TCRdb's table, derived via immunoSEQ multiplex PCR, lists solely in-frame clones and lacks some. The data contain tens of thousands of clones, 93% of them singletons. The specimen comprised peripheral blood, sampled in the second trimester of pregnancy. The genes are TRBV6-6 and TRBJ2-7; TRBD2 is a possible D gene (6 bases). The sequence was obtained from a female donor with multiple sclerosis, enrolled in a pregnancy study. The CDR3 loop is CASSYLGGIYEQYF. The CDR3 DNA reads as TGTGCCAGCAGTTACCTCGGAGGGATCTACGAGCAGTACTTC.